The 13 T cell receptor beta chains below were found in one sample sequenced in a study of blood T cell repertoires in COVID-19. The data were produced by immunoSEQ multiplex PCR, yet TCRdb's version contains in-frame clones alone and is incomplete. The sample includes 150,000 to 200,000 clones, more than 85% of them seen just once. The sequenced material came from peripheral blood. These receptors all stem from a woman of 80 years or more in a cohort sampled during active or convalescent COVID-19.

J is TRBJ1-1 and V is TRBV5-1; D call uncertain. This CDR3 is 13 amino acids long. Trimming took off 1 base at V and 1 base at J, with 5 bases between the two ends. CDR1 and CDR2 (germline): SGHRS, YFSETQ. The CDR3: CASSLPQNTEAFF. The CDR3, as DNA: TGCGCCAGCAGCTTGCCCCAGAACACTGAAGCTTTCTTT.

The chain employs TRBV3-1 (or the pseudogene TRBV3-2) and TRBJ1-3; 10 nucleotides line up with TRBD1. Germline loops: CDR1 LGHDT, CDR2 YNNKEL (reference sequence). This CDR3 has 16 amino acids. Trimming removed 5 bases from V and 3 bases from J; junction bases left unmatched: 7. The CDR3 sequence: CASSYGQGVGGNTIYF. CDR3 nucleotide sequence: TGTGCCAGCAGCTACGGACAGGGGGTCGGTGGAAACACCATATATTTT.

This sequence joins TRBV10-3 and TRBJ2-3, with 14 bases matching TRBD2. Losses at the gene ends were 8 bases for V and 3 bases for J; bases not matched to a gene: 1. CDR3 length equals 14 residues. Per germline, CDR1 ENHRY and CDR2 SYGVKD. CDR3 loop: CAIRTSGGTDTQYF. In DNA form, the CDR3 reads TGTGCCATCCGGACTAGCGGGGGGACAGATACGCAGTATTTT.

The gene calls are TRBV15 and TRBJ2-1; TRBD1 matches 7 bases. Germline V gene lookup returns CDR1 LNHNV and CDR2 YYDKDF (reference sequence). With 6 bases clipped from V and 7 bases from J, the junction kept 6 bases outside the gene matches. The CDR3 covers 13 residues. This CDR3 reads CATRRDRWNEQFF. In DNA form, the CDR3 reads TGTGCCACCAGGAGGGACAGATGGAATGAGCAGTTCTTC.

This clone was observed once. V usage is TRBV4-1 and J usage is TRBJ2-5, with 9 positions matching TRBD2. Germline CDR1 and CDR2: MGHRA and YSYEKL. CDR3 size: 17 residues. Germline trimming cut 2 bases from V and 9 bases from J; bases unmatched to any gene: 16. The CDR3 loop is CASSQFLGGMSGRSQYF. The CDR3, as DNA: TGCGCCAGCAGCCAATTTTTAGGGGGTATGAGCGGGAGGTCCCAGTACTTC.

The CDR3 loop is CAISTGTQRDEQYF. The CDR3 DNA reads as TGTGCCATCAGTACGGGGACACAGAGAGACGAGCAGTACTTC. This chain uses TRBV10-3 with TRBJ2-7; D is perhaps TRBD1 (6 bases). Trimming removed 5 bases at V and 5 bases at J, with 16 bases between. The CDR3 has 14 residues. Per germline, CDR1 ENHRY and CDR2 SYGVKD.

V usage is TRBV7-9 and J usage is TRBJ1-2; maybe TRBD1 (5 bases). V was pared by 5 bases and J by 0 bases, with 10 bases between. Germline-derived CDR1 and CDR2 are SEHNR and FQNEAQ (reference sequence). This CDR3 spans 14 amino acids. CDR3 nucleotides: TGTGCCAGCAGCGTCGACAGCACTAACTATGGCTACACCTTC. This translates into CASSVDSTNYGYTF.

The CDR3 DNA follows: TGTGCCAGCACGGGGGACAGCTCCTATAATTCACCCCTCCACTTT. It is translated as CASTGDSSYNSPLHF. V usage is TRBV2 and J usage is TRBJ1-6; 7 bases fit TRBD1. The CDR3 is made up of 15 amino acids. After removal of 7 bases from V and 0 bases from J, the junction contained 3 bases not matched to a gene. Per the germline V gene, CDR1 is SNHLY and CDR2 is FYNNEI.

CDR3 in DNA: TGCGCCAGCAGCTTGACAACAGACTATGGCTACACCTTC. Protein sequence: CASSLTTDYGYTF. The rearrangement uses TRBV5-1 and TRBJ1-2; D call uncertain. The CDR3 extends over 13 amino acids. The germline V gene encodes CDR1 SGHRS and CDR2 YFSETQ. V was cut by 1 base and J by 3 bases, with 7 bases left in between.

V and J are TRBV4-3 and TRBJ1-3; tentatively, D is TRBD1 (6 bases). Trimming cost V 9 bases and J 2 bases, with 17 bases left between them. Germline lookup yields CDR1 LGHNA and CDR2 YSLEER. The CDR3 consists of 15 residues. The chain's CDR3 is CARLVTGLPGNTIYF. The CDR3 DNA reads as TGCGCCAGGCTAGTTACAGGGCTCCCTGGAAACACCATATATTTT.

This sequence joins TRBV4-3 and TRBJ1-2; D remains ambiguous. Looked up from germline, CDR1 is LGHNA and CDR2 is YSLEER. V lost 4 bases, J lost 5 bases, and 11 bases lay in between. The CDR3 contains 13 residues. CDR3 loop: CASSLNTEYGYTF. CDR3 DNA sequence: TGCGCCAGCAGCCTTAATACTGAGTATGGCTACACCTTC.

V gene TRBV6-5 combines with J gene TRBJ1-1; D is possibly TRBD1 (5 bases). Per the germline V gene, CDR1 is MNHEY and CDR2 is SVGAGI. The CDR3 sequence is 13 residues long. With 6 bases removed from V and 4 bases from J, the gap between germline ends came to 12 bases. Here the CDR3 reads CASSLGRGTEAFF. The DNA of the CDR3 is TGTGCCAGCAGCCTGGGGAGGGGCACTGAAGCTTTCTTT.

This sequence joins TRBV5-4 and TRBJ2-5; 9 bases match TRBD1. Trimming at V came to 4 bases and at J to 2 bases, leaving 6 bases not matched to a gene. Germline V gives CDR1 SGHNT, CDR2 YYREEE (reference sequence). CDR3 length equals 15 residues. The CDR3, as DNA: TGTGCCAGCAGCGCAGCGGGACAGGGACAAGAGACCCAGTACTTC. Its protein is CASSAAGQGQETQYF.